The 7 T cell receptor beta chains given below trace back to one sample, sequenced in a study of Ad26.COV2.S vaccination and SARS-CoV-2 variants. Treatment specified: about 20 received Ad26.COV2.S at low or high dose, single or two shots; about 5 received placebo; per-sample allocation not given. It was on day 63 after the first vaccine or placebo injection that samples were taken. Some clones are missing from TCRdb's copy, which holds only in-frame ones; the method was immunoSEQ multiplex PCR. This table holds 380,000 or so clones, 83% found once. Sample: peripheral blood, taken in a trial of Ad26.COV2.S vaccine versus placebo. These receptors all stem from a person between 18 and 65 years old who received the Ad26.COV2.S COVID-19 vaccine or a placebo.

This clone has only one observation. The CDR3 nucleotides are TGTGCCAGCAGTTATCCGCGCATCCGACCGGGACGTTGCTACGAGCAGTACTTC. Protein sequence: CASSYPRIRPGRCYEQYF. The J gene is TRBJ2-7, the V gene TRBV27; the D gene could be TRBD1 or TRBD2 (5 bases each). Germline V gene sequence: CDR1 MNHEY, CDR2 SMNVEV (reference sequence). Trimming took off 4 bases at V and 3 bases at J, with 25 bases between the two ends. This CDR3 is built from 18 residues.

This chain links TRBV7-2 with TRBJ1-2; perhaps TRBD1 as D (5 bases). Trimming cost V 3 bases and J 5 bases, with 10 bases left between them. Germline V CDR1 and CDR2: SGHTA, FQGNSA. The CDR3 length is 13 residues. DNA for the CDR3: TGTGCCAGCAGCTTTGGGGGGGGTTATGGCTACACCTTC. Translating it yields CASSFGGGYGYTF.

The gene calls are TRBV27 and TRBJ2-1; possible D gene TRBD2, 5 bases. The CDR3 spans 16 residues. The germline V gene encodes CDR1 MNHEY and CDR2 SMNVEV (reference sequence). Trimming stripped 10 bases from V and 7 bases from J, with 26 bases between. The CDR3 DNA reads as TGTGCCACCTCGTCGTACGTTAGTTCGTCGGGGAATGAGCAGTTCTTC. This gives the protein CATSSYVSSSGNEQFF.

The rearrangement uses TRBV5-6 and TRBJ2-7, with TRBD2 matching 8 bases. J lost 3 bases, V lost 4 bases, and 9 bases had no gene match. The CDR3 is 15 residues long. CDR1 SGHDT and CDR2 YYEEEE come from the germline V gene. CDR3 DNA sequence: TGTGCCAGCAGCGCAGGGACGCGGGGGGTCTACGAGCAGTACTTC. As protein: CASSAGTRGVYEQYF. The full variable domain, in which reference TRBV5-6 and TRBJ2-7 provide the parts outside the CDR3, is DAGVTQSPTHLIKTRGQQVTLRCSPKSGHDTVSWYQQALGQGPQFIFQYYEEEERQRGNFPDRFSGHQFPNYSSELNVNALLLGDSALYLCASSAGTRGVYEQYFGPGTRLTVT.

This chain links TRBV15 with TRBJ1-2; D possibly corresponds to TRBD1 (6 bases). This CDR3 contains 14 residues. Germline V gene sequence: CDR1 LNHNV, CDR2 YYDKDF (reference sequence). V gave up 3 bases and J gave up 8 bases, with 16 bases separating them. For the CDR3, the DNA is TGTGCCACCAGCAGCGGACAGACCTCTATGGGCTACACCTTC. It is translated as CATSSGQTSMGYTF.

Only one count was recorded for this clone. This chain joins TRBV5-6 and TRBJ1-2; tentatively, D is TRBD1 (6 bases). The germline gives CDR1 SGHDT, CDR2 YYEEEE. This CDR3 has 14 residues. V was cut by 4 bases and J by 7 bases, with 17 bases left in between. CDR3 bases: TGTGCCAGCAGCCCTGACAGTGGGGGCAGTGGCTACACCTTC. Its protein is CASSPDSGGSGYTF. The full variable domain, rest sourced from reference TRBV5-6 and TRBJ1-2, is DAGVTQSPTHLIKTRGQQVTLRCSPKSGHDTVSWYQQALGQGPQFIFQYYEEEERQRGNFPDRFSGHQFPNYSSELNVNALLLGDSALYLCASSPDSGGSGYTFGSGTRLTVV.

The chain links TRBV7-9 to TRBJ2-7; 9 bases map to TRBD1. V lost 4 bases and J lost 1; bases outside the gene matches: 5. Germline V gene data show CDR1 as SEHNR and CDR2 as FQNEAQ (reference sequence). CDR3 size: 15 residues. Here the CDR3 DNA reads TGTGCCAGCAGCTCGGGACAGGGCTTTTCCTACGAGCAGTACTTC. Amino acid sequence: CASSSGQGFSYEQYF.